There are a few counts of the clone carrying this TCR beta chain. What it binds is unknown. Using RNA template, CDR3s of TCR alpha and beta were amplified with iRepertoire arm-PCR. One-step reverse transcription and amplification started from approximately 100-400 ng of tissue mRNA or PBMC total RNA. TCRdb fed the multiplex PCR reads into MiXCR, producing one record per CDR3 protein. The table has about 110,000 distinct CDR3 sequences, approximately 26% seen once. The source of the sample is a study of glioma-infiltrating T cells. Study results and limitations: Tissue-blood divergence was below expectation in non-neoplastic patients, above in gliomas. Only very few CDR3 sequences appeared in both tissue and blood.

Trimming pared 2 bases from V and 2 bases from J, leaving 13 bases between. Germline V gene lookup returns CDR1 KGHSH and CDR2 LQKENI. CDR3 length: 16 residues. The chain combines TRBV18 with TRBJ2-1, with a tentative D call TRBD1 (6 bases). The sequence derives from a human donor with low-grade glioma or glioblastoma, undergoing nonglioma brain surgery, or in good health (not recorded which). Input material: glioma tissue, nonneoplastic brain tissue, or PBMCs (not recorded which). CDR3 loop: CASSPGGQNTYNEQFF. Written as DNA, the CDR3 is TGTGCCAGCTCACCAGGCGGACAGAACACCTACAATGAGCAGTTCTTC. The full variable domain, in which reference TRBV18 and TRBJ2-1 provide the parts outside the CDR3, is NAGVMQNPRHLVRRRGQEARLRCSPMKGHSHVYWYRQLPEEGLKFMVYLQKENIIDESGMPKERFSAEFPKEGPSILRIQQVVRGDSAAYFCASSPGGQNTYNEQFFGPGTRLTVL.